The present entry profiles one TCR beta chain with its context. Under the authors' procedure: Amplifying reference gene primers gave estimates of nucleated cell counts. Sequencing was performed with immunoSEQ multiplex PCR; in TCRdb, only in-frame clones are kept and a portion is missing. The V and J calls and the clone size are those of that table, but D and trimming were determined from the DNA. Of about 99,000 clones detected, 84% appear once; the ten largest clones hold roughly 13%. The sample originates from a study of blood T cell repertoires in COVID-19. Turning to the study itself: Collection of acute and convalescent COVID-19 samples took place in the United States, Italy and Spain. Sources were T cells, B-cell-depleted T cells, or PBMCs; the material itself was cDNA or gDNA.

Germline CDR1 KGHSH, CDR2 LQKENI. The V and J ends lost 1 base and 1 base respectively, with 14 bases between them. CDR3 length: 17 amino acids. V and J are TRBV18 and TRBJ1-5; D gene ambiguous. Sequencing was done on a sample of peripheral blood. The TCR comes from a human donor in a cohort sampled during active or convalescent COVID-19. The DNA for the CDR3 is TGTGCCAGCTCACCACGGCCTCTAGGATACAGCAATCAGCCCCAGCATTTT. Translated: CASSPRPLGYSNQPQHF.